This TCR beta chain is from a study of T-cell memory formation after mild COVID-19. General study points: Among contracting clones, CD4+ were mainly CM/EM and CD8+ enriched in EMRA. Pre-infection memory carried some responding clones, suggesting that cross-reactive memory joined. Later expanders leaned CD4+, whereas day 15 to 85 contracting clones were balanced CD4/CD8.

V shed 8 bases and J 0 bases; nucleotides not matched to a gene: 32. The length of the CDR3 is 23 residues. TCR alpha and TCR beta cDNA libraries carrying sample barcodes and UMIs were produced by 5'RACE using constant-segment primers. TCRdb redid the calling of the 5' RACE reads with MiXCR, one entry per CDR3 protein. The sample includes 200,000 to 300,000 distinct CDR3 sequences, 16% of them seen just once. A word on this clonotype: The antigen is unknown.

Sequenced input: PBMCs or a T cell subset sorted from them (not recorded which). The source of this sequence is a man younger than 35 who had mild COVID-19 (a few samples of this study predate the infection). Cell type and time point are not known. The chain joins TRBV23-1 to TRBJ2-5; 8 bases map to TRBD2. TRBV23-1 is noted as an ORF with a role that remains uncertain. The CDR3 nucleotides are TGCGCCAGCCCCGTGACCTCCTACAACGGGGGGGGGCTCGGGGGCCGTGACCAAGAGACCCAGTACTTC. Amino acid sequence: CASPVTSYNGGGLGGRDQETQYF.